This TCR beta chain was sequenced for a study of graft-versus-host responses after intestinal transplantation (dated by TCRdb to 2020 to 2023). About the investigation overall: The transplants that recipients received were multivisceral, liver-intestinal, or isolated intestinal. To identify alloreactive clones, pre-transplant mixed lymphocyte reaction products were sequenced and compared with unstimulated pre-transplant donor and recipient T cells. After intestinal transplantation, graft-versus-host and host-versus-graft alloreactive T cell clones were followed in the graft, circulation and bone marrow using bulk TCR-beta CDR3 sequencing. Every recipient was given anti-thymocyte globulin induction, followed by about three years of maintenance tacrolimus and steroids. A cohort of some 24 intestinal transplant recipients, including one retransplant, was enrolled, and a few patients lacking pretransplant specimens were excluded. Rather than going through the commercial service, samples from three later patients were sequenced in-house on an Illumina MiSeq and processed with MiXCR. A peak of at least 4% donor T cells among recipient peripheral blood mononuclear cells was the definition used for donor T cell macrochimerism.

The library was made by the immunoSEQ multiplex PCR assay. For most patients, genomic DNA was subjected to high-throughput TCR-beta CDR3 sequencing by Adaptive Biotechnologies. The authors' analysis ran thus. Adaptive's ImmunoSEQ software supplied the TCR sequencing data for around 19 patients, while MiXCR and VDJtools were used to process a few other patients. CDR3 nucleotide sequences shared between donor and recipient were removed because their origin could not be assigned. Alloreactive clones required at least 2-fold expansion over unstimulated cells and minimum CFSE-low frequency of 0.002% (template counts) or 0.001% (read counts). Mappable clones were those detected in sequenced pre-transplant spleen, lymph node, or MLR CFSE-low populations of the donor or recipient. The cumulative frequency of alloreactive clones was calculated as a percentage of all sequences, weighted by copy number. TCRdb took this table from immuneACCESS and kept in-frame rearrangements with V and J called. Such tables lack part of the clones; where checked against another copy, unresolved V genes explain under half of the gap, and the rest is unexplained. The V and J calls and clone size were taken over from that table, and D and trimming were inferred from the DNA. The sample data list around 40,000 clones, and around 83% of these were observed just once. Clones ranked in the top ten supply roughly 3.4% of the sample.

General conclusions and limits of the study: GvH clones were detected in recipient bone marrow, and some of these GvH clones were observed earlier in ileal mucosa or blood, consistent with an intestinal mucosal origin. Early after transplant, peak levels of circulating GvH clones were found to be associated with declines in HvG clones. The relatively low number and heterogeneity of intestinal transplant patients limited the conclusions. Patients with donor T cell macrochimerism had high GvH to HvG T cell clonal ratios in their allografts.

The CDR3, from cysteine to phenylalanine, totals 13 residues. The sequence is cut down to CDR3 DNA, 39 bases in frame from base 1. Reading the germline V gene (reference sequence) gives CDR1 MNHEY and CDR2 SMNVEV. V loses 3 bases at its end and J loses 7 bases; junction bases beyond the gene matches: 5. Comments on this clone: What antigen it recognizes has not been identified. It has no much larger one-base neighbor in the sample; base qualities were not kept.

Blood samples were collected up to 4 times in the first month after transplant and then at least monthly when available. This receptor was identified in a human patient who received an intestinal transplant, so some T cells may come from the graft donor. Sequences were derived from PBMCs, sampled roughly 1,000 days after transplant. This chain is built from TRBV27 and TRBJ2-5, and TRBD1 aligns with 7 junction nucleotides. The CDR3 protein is CASSFLNRGTQYF. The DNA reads TGTGCCAGCAGTTTCCTAAACAGGGGGACCCAGTACTTC.